Detailed here is one T cell receptor beta chain. This sample is drawn from a study of T cells in Graves' hyperthyroidism and ophthalmopathy. The study defined stable Graves' hyperthyroidism as no ophthalmopathy progression within 18 months. The patients, who ranged from 18 to 65 in age, presented with newly diagnosed hyperthyroidism lasting under 2 months. Patients showing uncontrolled infection, other autoimmune disease, pregnancy or lactation were ineligible. Amplified TCR beta CDR3 regions derived from RNA transcripts. Researchers ran a first-round RT-PCR on the TCR CDR3 using the HTBI primer set. One entry per CDR3 protein, called by TCRdb with MiXCR from the multiplex PCR reads. Found here are approximately 560,000 distinct CDR3 sequences, about half of them singletons; the top ten hold roughly 8.2%. This CDR3 spans 14 amino acids. Germline assignment: CDR1 SNHLY and CDR2 FYNNEI. V lost 6 bases, J lost 6 bases, and 17 bases lay in between.

This receptor was taken from a woman between 18 and 29 years old with Graves' hyperthyroidism. Material: peripheral blood or thyroid tissue (not recorded which). The V gene is TRBV2, the J gene TRBJ1-2; perhaps TRBD1 as D (6 bases). DNA of the CDR3: TGTGCCAGCAGGTTATTGGACAGCTCCAATGGCTACACCTTC. It is translated as CASRLLDSSNGYTF.